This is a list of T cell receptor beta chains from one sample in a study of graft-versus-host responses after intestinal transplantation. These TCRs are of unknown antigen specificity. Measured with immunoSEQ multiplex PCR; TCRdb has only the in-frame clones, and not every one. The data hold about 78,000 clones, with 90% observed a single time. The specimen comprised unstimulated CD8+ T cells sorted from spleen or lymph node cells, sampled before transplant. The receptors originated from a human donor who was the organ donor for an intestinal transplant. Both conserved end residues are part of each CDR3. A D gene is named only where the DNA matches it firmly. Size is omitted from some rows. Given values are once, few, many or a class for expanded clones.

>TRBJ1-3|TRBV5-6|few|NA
CASSLRGIDTIYF
TGTGCCAGCAGCTTGAGGGGGATAGACACCATATATTTT
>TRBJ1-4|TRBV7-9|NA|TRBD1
CASSLGQDNEKLFF
TGTGCCAGCAGCCTCGGACAGGATAATGAAAAACTGTTTTTT
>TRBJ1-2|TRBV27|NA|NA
CASSSHHKQGGYGYTF
TGTGCCAGCAGTTCCCACCACAAACAGGGTGGCTATGGCTACACCTTC
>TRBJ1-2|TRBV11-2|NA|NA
CASSLVRDYGYTF
TGTGCCAGCAGCTTAGTGAGGGACTATGGCTACACCTTC
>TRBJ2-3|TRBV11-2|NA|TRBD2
CASSLLIGGLIDTQYF
TGTGCCAGCAGCTTATTAATCGGGGGGTTGATAGATACGCAGTATTTT
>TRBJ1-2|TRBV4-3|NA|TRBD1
CASSQDGGTGGSYDYGYTF
TGCGCCAGCAGCCAAGATGGGGGGACAGGGGGCAGTTATGACTATGGCTACACCTTC
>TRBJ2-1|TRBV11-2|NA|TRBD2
CASSLLAGGPYNEQFF
TGTGCCAGCAGCCTACTAGCGGGGGGTCCCTACAATGAGCAGTTCTTC
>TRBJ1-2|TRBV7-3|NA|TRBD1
CASSLGQGANYGYTF
TGTGCCAGCAGCTTGGGACAGGGGGCCAACTATGGCTACACCTTC
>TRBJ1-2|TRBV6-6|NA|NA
CASSYSSGVGGYTF
TGTGCCAGCAGTTACTCGTCAGGCGTCGGTGGCTACACCTTC
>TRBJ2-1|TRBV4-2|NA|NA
CASSQGASEAYNEQFF
TGTGCCAGCAGCCAAGGGGCTAGCGAGGCCTACAATGAGCAGTTCTTC
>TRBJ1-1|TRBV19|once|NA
CASSIDPGAEAFF
TGTGCCAGTAGTATAGATCCAGGCGCTGAAGCTTTCTTT
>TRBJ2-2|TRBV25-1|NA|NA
CASTQGPENTGELFF
TGTGCCAGCACACAGGGTCCCGAGAACACCGGGGAGCTGTTTTTT
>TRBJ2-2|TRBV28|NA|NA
CASRRGITSGGLFF
TGTGCCAGCAGGCGGGGAATAACCTCAGGAGGGCTGTTTTTT
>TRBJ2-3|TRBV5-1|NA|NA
CASSFQADTQYF
TGCGCCAGCAGCTTCCAGGCAGATACGCAGTATTTT
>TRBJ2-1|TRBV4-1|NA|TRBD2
CASSQETSGNAGYNEQFF
TGCGCCAGCAGCCAAGAGACTAGCGGGAACGCTGGCTACAATGAGCAGTTCTTC
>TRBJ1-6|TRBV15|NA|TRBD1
CATSRGTYPPLGQGHNSPLHF
TGTGCCACCAGCAGAGGTACATACCCCCCCCTAGGACAGGGGCATAATTCACCCCTCCACTTT
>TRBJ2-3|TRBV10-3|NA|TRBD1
CAIREPGQRLNPDTQYF
TGTGCCATCAGAGAACCGGGACAGCGATTAAATCCAGATACGCAGTATTTT
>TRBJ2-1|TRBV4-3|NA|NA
CASSLKTMAAVEQFF
TGCGCCAGCAGCCTGAAAACTATGGCAGCTGTTGAGCAGTTCTTC
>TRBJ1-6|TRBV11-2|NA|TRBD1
CASSPGQGNSPLHF
TGTGCCAGCAGCCCGGGACAGGGGAATTCACCCCTCCACTTT
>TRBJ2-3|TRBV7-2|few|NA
CASSLYSSYTDTQYF
TGTGCCAGCAGCTTATATTCTAGCTACACAGATACGCAGTATTTT
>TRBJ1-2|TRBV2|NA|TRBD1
CAGQVGQGNYGYTF
TGTGCCGGACAGGTGGGACAGGGAAACTATGGCTACACCTTC
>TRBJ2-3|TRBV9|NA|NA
CASSVARADTQYF
TGTGCCAGCAGCGTAGCTCGGGCAGATACGCAGTATTTT
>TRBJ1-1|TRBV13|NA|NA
CASSPEGMNTEAFF
TGTGCCAGCAGCCCCGAGGGCATGAACACTGAAGCTTTCTTT
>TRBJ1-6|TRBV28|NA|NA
CASSLGGESPLHF
TGTGCCAGCAGTTTAGGTGGAGAGTCACCCCTCCACTTT
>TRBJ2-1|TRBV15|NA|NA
CATSRADSLVNEQFF
TGTGCCACCAGCAGAGCCGACAGCCTCGTCAATGAGCAGTTCTTC
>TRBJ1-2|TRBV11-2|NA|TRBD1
CASSNQGGGYTF
TGTGCCAGCAGCAATCAAGGGGGCGGCTACACCTTC